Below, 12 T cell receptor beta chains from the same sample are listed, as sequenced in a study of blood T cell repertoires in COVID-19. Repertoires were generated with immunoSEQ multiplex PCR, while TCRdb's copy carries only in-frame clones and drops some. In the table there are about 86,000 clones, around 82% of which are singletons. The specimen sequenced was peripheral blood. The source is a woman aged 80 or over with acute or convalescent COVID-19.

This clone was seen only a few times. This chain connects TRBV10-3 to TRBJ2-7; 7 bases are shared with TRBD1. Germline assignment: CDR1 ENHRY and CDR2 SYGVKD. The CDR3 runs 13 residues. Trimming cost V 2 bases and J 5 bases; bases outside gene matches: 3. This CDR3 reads CAISEGQVHEQYF. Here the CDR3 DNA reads TGTGCCATCAGTGAGGGACAGGTCCACGAGCAGTACTTC.

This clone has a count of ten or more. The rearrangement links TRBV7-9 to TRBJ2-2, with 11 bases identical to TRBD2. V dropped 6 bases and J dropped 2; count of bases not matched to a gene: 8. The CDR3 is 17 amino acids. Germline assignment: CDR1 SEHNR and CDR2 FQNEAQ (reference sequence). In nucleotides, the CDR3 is TGTGCCAGCAGAGAGGGACTAGCGGAGAGTAACACCGGGGAGCTGTTTTTT. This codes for CASREGLAESNTGELFF.

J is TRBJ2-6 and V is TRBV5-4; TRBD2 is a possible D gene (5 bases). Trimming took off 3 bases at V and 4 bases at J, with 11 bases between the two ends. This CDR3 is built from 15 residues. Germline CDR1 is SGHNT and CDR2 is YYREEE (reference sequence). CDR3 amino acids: CASSSLREGANVLTF. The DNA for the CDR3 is TGTGCCAGCAGCTCCCTGAGGGAGGGGGCCAACGTCCTGACTTTC.

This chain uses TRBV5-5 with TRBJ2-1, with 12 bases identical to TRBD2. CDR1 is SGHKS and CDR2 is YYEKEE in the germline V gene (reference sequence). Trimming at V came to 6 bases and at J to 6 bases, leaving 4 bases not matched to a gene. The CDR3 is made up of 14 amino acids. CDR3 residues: CASTLAGGLNEQFF. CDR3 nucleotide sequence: TGTGCCAGCACCCTAGCGGGGGGGCTCAATGAGCAGTTCTTC.

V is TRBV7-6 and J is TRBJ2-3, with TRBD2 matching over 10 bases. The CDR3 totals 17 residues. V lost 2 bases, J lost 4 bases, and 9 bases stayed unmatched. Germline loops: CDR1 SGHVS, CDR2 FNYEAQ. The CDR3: CASSLTLAGDASDTQYF. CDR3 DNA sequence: TGTGCCAGCAGCTTAACCCTAGCGGGAGATGCGTCAGATACGCAGTATTTT.

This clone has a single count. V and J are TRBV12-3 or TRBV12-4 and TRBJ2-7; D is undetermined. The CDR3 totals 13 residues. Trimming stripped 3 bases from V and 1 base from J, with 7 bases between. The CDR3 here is CASSFLQSYEQYF. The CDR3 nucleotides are TGTGCCAGCAGTTTTCTACAGTCCTACGAGCAGTACTTC.

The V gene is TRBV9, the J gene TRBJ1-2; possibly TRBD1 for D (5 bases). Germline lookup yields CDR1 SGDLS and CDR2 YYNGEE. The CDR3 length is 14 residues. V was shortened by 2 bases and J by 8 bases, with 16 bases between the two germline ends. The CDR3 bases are TGTGCCAGCAGCGTGGCAGGGTCGTTGGAAGGCTACACCTTC. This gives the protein CASSVAGSLEGYTF.

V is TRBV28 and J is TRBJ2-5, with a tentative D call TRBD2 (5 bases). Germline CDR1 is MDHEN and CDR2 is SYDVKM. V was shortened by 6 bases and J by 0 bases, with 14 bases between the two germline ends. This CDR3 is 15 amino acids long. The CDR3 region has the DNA TGTGCCAGCAGCTCGGAGGCGGAGTACCAAGAGACCCAGTACTTC. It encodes CASSSEAEYQETQYF.

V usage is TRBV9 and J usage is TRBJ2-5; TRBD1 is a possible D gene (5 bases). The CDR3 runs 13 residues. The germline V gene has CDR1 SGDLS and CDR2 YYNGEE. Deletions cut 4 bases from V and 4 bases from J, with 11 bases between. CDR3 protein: CASSLGAVETQYF. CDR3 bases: TGTGCCAGCAGCCTAGGGGCAGTAGAGACCCAGTACTTC.

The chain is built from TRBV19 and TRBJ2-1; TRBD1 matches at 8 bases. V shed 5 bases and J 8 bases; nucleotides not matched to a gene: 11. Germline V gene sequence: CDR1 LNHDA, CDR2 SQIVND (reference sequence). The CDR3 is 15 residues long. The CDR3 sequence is CASSPRDRPPDEQFF. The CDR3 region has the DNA TGTGCCAGTAGTCCCCGGGACAGGCCGCCGGATGAGCAGTTCTTC.

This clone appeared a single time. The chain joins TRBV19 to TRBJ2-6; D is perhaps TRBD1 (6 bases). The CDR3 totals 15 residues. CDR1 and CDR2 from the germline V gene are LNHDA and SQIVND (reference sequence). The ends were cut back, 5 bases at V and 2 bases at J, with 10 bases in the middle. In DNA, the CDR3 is TGTGCCAGTAGTGTCGACAGGACTGGGGCCAACGTCCTGACTTTC. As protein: CASSVDRTGANVLTF. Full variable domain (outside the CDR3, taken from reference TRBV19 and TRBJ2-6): DGGITQSPKYLFRKEGQNVTLSCEQNLNHDAMYWYRQDPGQGLRLIYYSQIVNDFQKGDIAEGYSVSREKKESFPLTVTSAQKNPTAFYLCASSVDRTGANVLTFGAGSRLTVL.

The CDR3 loop reads CASALGQPGTGELFF. CDR3 nucleotides: TGTGCCAGCGCCCTCGGACAGCCTGGCACCGGGGAGCTGTTTTTT. V gene TRBV6-5 combines with J gene TRBJ2-2; maybe TRBD1 (6 bases). Deletions cut 8 bases from V and 4 bases from J, with 17 bases between. The CDR3 contains 15 residues. The germline V gene has CDR1 MNHEY and CDR2 SVGAGI.